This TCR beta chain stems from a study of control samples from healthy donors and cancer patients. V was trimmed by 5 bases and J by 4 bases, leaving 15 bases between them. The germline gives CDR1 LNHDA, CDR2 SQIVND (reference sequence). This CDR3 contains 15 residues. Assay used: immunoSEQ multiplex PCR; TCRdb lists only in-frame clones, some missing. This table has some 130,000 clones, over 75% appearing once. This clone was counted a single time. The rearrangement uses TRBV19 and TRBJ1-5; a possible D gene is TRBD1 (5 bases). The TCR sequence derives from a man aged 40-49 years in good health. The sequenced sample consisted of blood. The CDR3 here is CASSEPTAQNQPQHF. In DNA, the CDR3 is TGTGCCAGTAGTGAACCGACAGCCCAGAATCAGCCCCAGCATTTT.